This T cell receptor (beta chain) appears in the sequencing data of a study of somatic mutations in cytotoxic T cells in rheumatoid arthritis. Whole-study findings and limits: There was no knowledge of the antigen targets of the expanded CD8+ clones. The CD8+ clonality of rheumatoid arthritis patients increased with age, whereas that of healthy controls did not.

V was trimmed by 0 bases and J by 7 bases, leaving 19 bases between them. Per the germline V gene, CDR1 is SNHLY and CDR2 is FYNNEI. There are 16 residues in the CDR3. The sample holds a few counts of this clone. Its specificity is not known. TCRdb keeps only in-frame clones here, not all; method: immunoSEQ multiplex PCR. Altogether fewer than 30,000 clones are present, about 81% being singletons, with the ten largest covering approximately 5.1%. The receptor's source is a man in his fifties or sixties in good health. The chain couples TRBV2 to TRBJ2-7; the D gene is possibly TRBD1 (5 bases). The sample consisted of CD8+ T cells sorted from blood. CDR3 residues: CASSEALVQVRVEQYF. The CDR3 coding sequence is TGTGCCAGCAGTGAAGCCCTAGTACAGGTCCGTGTGGAGCAGTACTTC.